These 30 T cell receptor beta chains were sequenced from one sample in a study of OX40 agonist ivuxolimab in advanced cancers. The assay was immunoSEQ multiplex PCR, and TCRdb's table has in-frame clones only and misses some. The sample has 75,000 to 100,000 clones, 75% to 90% seen once; the top ten hold less than 3.5%. Source: CD4+ or CD8+ T cells sorted from blood, taken in a trial of the OX40 agonist ivuxolimab. These receptors originate from an adult with an advanced solid tumor such as melanoma, head and neck, liver or kidney cancer.

V and J are TRBV10-3 and TRBJ2-6; 7 bases agree with TRBD1. This CDR3 region has 16 residues. V gave up 9 bases and J gave up 0 bases; unmatched junction bases: 8. CDR1 and CDR2 from the germline V gene are ENHRY and SYGVKD. The CDR3 coding sequence is TGTGCCATGGCGCGACAGGGAAACTCTGGGGCCAACGTCCTGACTTTC. Translating gives CAMARQGNSGANVLTF.

This chain uses TRBV7-9 with TRBJ1-1; 7 bases are shared with TRBD1. This CDR3 region has 15 residues. Germline V lookup: CDR1 SEHNR, CDR2 FQNEAQ (reference sequence). Trimming removed 1 base from V and 3 bases from J; junction bases left unmatched: 5. In nucleotides, the CDR3 is TGTGCCAGCAGCTTAGGACAGGGTAAGGACACTGAAGCTTTCTTT. It codes for CASSLGQGKDTEAFF. The complete variable domain, with remaining parts taken from reference TRBV7-9 and TRBJ1-1, reads DTGVSQNPRHKITKRGQNVTFRCDPISEHNRLYWYRQTLGQGPEFLTYFQNEAQLEKSRLLSDRFSAERPKGSFSTLEIQRTEQGDSAMYLCASSLGQGKDTEAFFGQGTRLTVV.

The gene calls are TRBV5-4 and TRBJ1-1; D perhaps matches TRBD1 (6 bases). The CDR3 is 15 amino acids. CDR1 SGHNT and CDR2 YYREEE come from the germline V gene (reference sequence). The V and J ends lost 0 bases and 1 base respectively, with 10 bases between them. The CDR3 is CASSLDWTANTEAFF. The CDR3 bases are TGTGCCAGCAGCTTGGACTGGACAGCGAACACTGAAGCTTTCTTT.

This clone was recorded once. The V call is TRBV4-1, the J call TRBJ2-3; D perhaps matches TRBD1 (6 bases). The V gene lost 7 bases and the J gene lost 1 base, with 21 bases spanning the gap. The CDR3 runs 17 residues. Germline CDR1 and CDR2: MGHRA and YSYEKL. The CDR3 DNA sequence: TGCGCCAGCACCCGCCAGGCCGCCAGGGGCGGCACAGATACGCAGTATTTT. Translation: CASTRQAARGGTDTQYF.

This clone appeared once. The chain combines TRBV5-4 with TRBJ1-4, with 10 bases fitting TRBD1. Germline loops: CDR1 SGHNT, CDR2 YYREEE (reference sequence). The ends lost 0 bases at V and 8 bases at J; junction bases unmatched: 7. The CDR3 is 16 amino acids. Written as DNA, the CDR3 is TGTGCCAGCAGCTTGGCCTCCGGGACAGGGGCCGAAAAACTGTTTTTT. It yields the protein CASSLASGTGAEKLFF.

The chain employs TRBV9 and TRBJ2-7; tentatively, D is TRBD1 (5 bases). The V gene's germline CDR1 is SGDLS and CDR2 YYNGEE. There are 16 residues in the CDR3. V shed 3 bases and J shed 0 bases, with 16 bases lying between them. Here the CDR3 DNA reads TGTGCCAGCAGCGGGGGCTCGACAGTCCTCTCCTACGAGCAGTACTTC. Protein product: CASSGGSTVLSYEQYF.

The CDR3 DNA sequence: TGTGCCAGCAGCTCTAGCATATCTCGACAAAGTCGGGCCAACGTCCTGACTTTC. The encoded protein is CASSSSISRQSRANVLTF. The chain uses TRBV11-3 and TRBJ2-6, with D possibly TRBD2 on 5 matching bases. The CDR3 is 18 residues long. Germline V gene data show CDR1 as SGHNT and CDR2 as YENEEA. V gave up 4 bases and J gave up 5 bases, with 21 bases separating them.

The chain uses TRBV27 and TRBJ2-3; D might be TRBD2 (7 bases). V lost 6 bases, J lost 6 bases, and 13 bases lay in between. CDR1 and CDR2 from the germline V gene are MNHEY and SMNVEV (reference sequence). The CDR3 totals 13 residues. In DNA, the CDR3 is TGTGCCAGCAGGGGGGGGGCGGCGGATACGCAGTATTTT. It encodes CASRGGAADTQYF.

The chain recombines TRBV14 with TRBJ2-7; D is possibly TRBD2 (6 bases). Germline CDR1 is SGHDN and CDR2 is FVKESK. V was clipped by 4 bases and J by 5 bases, with 9 bases between them. CDR3 length equals 12 residues. Written as DNA, the CDR3 is TGTGCCAGCAGCCTGCGGGGCAACGAGCAGTACTTC. Protein product: CASSLRGNEQYF. Looking up the rest from reference TRBV14 and TRBJ2-7 gives the full variable domain: EAGVTQFPSHSVIEKGQTVTLRCDPISGHDNLYWYRRVMGKEIKFLLHFVKESKQDESGMPNNRFLAERTGGTYSTLKVQPAELEDSGVYFCASSLRGNEQYFGPGTRLTVT.

The chain recombines TRBV5-4 with TRBJ1-4, with a possible D match to TRBD1 (5 bases). Germline assignment: CDR1 SGHNT and CDR2 YYREEE (reference sequence). The CDR3 has 16 amino acids. V lost 4 bases and J 3 bases, leaving 16 bases between the germline ends. This chain's CDR3 is CASSLGQAGANEKLFF. CDR3 nucleotide sequence: TGTGCCAGCAGCCTAGGACAAGCGGGTGCTAATGAAAAACTGTTTTTT.

The V call is TRBV7-2, the J call TRBJ2-5; 11 nucleotides match TRBD2. Trimming at V came to 4 bases and at J to 7 bases, leaving 8 bases not matched to a gene. The CDR3 has 15 amino acids. Germline lookup yields CDR1 SGHTA and CDR2 FQGNSA. The CDR3 coding sequence is TGTGCCAGCAGCTCTGGACTAGCGGGTGGAGGGACCCAGTACTTC. As protein: CASSSGLAGGGTQYF.

The V and J genes are TRBV28 and TRBJ1-2, with unresolved D. The CDR3 is 14 residues long. Germline lookup yields CDR1 MDHEN and CDR2 SYDVKM. The ends were cut back, 5 bases at V and 4 bases at J, with 14 bases in the middle. CDR3 DNA: TGTGCCAGCAGTCAATTCCGGTATCCCTATGGCTACACCTTC. As protein: CASSQFRYPYGYTF.

In its sample, this clone was seen a few times. V gene TRBV7-9 combines with J gene TRBJ1-6; D is ambiguous. Trimming left V 0 bases short and J 9 bases short, with 18 bases between. Germline loops: CDR1 SEHNR, CDR2 FQNEAQ (reference sequence). CDR3 length: 17 residues. The CDR3 loop reads CASSLAVRGSSGSPLHF. In DNA form, the CDR3 reads TGTGCCAGCAGCTTAGCCGTCCGAGGCTCCTCCGGTTCACCCCTCCACTTT. Filled out from reference TRBV7-9 and TRBJ1-6, the complete variable domain reads DTGVSQNPRHKITKRGQNVTFRCDPISEHNRLYWYRQTLGQGPEFLTYFQNEAQLEKSRLLSDRFSAERPKGSFSTLEIQRTEQGDSAMYLCASSLAVRGSSGSPLHFGNGTRLTVT.

This chain connects TRBV4-1 to TRBJ2-5; TRBD1 matches at 9 bases. In germline, CDR1 is MGHRA, CDR2 YSYEKL. This CDR3 is built from 15 residues. J was trimmed by 6 bases and V by 1 base; bases with no gene match: 6. CDR3 DNA sequence: TGCGCCAGCAGCCAAGGCCGGGACAGGGTACAGACCCAGTACTTC. Protein sequence: CASSQGRDRVQTQYF.

This chain joins TRBV6-5 and TRBJ2-3; 10 bases match TRBD1. CDR1 and CDR2 (germline): MNHEY, SVGAGI. The V and J ends lost 4 bases and 3 bases, in that order; junction bases with no gene match: 1. This CDR3 comprises 14 residues. The CDR3 nucleotides are TGTGCCAGCAGTTTGGGACAGGGGACAGATACGCAGTATTTT. Protein sequence: CASSLGQGTDTQYF.

The CDR3 region has the DNA TGTGCCAGTAGTACCCCCCCTAGTGATGAGCAGTTCTTC. It yields the protein CASSTPPSDEQFF. The J gene is TRBJ2-1, the V gene TRBV19; D is ambiguous. Trimming took 4 bases from V and 8 from J, leaving 12 bases between them. Germline V lookup: CDR1 LNHDA, CDR2 SQIVND (reference sequence). This CDR3 contains 13 residues.

V gene TRBV29-1 combines with J gene TRBJ2-5, with 7 bases identical to TRBD2. The CDR3 spans 16 residues. V shed 4 bases and J 5 bases; nucleotides not matched to a gene: 16. Germline V CDR1 and CDR2: SQVTM, ANQGSEA. The DNA for the CDR3 is TGCAGCGTTGCTCCAGCGGGGTCTTCCTTGGGGGAGACCCAGTACTTC. Amino acids: CSVAPAGSSLGETQYF.

In this sample, this clone turned up a few times. The V and J genes are TRBV28 and TRBJ1-2, with TRBD1 matching 8 bases. The germline V gene has CDR1 MDHEN and CDR2 SYDVKM. CDR3 length: 14 residues. V lost 7 bases, J lost 3 bases, and 7 bases stayed unmatched. The CDR3: CASTATGEDYGYTF. The CDR3 DNA reads as TGTGCCAGCACCGCGACAGGGGAGGACTATGGCTACACCTTC.

The CDR3 sequence: CASSPPTRGYGYTF. CDR3 bases: TGTGCCAGCTCACCACCAACCAGGGGCTATGGCTACACCTTC. This rearrangement joins TRBV18 to TRBJ1-2; maybe TRBD1 (6 bases). Trimming removed 0 bases from V and 4 bases from J, with 9 bases in between. The CDR3 extends over 14 amino acids. The germline V gene has CDR1 KGHSH and CDR2 LQKENI.

V usage is TRBV6-5 and J usage is TRBJ1-1, with unresolved D. The CDR3 is 14 residues long. CDR1 is MNHEY and CDR2 is SVGAGI in the germline V gene. Trimming took 6 bases from V and 1 from J, leaving 12 bases between them. Here the CDR3 reads CASSPRLQNTEAFF. The DNA for the CDR3 is TGTGCCAGCAGCCCCCGTCTCCAGAACACTGAAGCTTTCTTT.

J is TRBJ2-3 and V is TRBV7-2; 10 positions match TRBD2. Unmatched junction bases numbered 7, after V lost 5 bases and J lost 2 bases. The CDR3 has 16 amino acids. Germline CDR1 is SGHTA and CDR2 is FQGNSA. This CDR3 reads CASSPIGLAVTDTQYF. CDR3 nucleotides: TGTGCCAGCAGCCCGATAGGACTAGCGGTCACAGATACGCAGTATTTT. Combining the CDR3 with reference TRBV7-2 and TRBJ2-3 gives the whole variable domain GAGVSQSPSNKVTEKGKDVELRCDPISGHTALYWYRQSLGQGLEFLIYFQGNSAPDKSGLPSDRFSAERTGGSVSTLTIQRTQQEDSAVYLCASSPIGLAVTDTQYFGPGTRLTVL.

This chain joins TRBV6-6 and TRBJ2-1; possible D gene TRBD2, 5 bases. Germline V gives CDR1 MNHNY, CDR2 SVGAGI (reference sequence). Trimming left V 6 bases short and J 8 bases short, with 14 bases between. The CDR3 is 13 amino acids. DNA of the CDR3: TGTGCCAGCAGAATACTAGTATGGGATGAGCAGTTCTTC. It codes for CASRILVWDEQFF.

This clone was seen a single time. The chain joins TRBV4-1 to TRBJ1-4; D may be TRBD1 (5 bases). The length of the CDR3 is 16 residues. The V and J ends lost 4 bases and 7 bases respectively, with 19 bases between them. Germline V CDR1 and CDR2: MGHRA, YSYEKL. The DNA of the CDR3 is TGCGCCAGCAGCCTATTTTGGGGGGGAGAGGGTGAAAAACTGTTTTTT. It translates to CASSLFWGGEGEKLFF.

J is TRBJ1-2 and V is TRBV12-2; the table's D call, TRBD1, was not checked against the DNA. TRBV12-2 is flagged as a pseudogene. The CDR3 contains 17 residues. CDR3 region: CASRSAPPYRGFYGYTF. For the CDR3, the DNA is TGTGCAAGTCGCTCGGCCCCCCCCTATAGGGGATTCTATGGCTACACCTTC.

The chain links TRBV2 to TRBJ1-5, with 8 nucleotides matching TRBD1. The junction had 7 bases not matched to a gene; V was cut back by 6 bases and J by 3 bases. The CDR3 is 15 residues long. The germline V gene encodes CDR1 SNHLY and CDR2 FYNNEI. For the CDR3, the DNA is TGTGCCAGCAGAAAACAGGGGGAGTTCAATCAGCCCCAGCATTTT. It specifies CASRKQGEFNQPQHF. Using reference TRBV2 and TRBJ1-5 for the parts outside the CDR3, the full variable domain is EPEVTQTPSHQVTQMGQEVILRCVPISNHLYFYWYRQILGQKVEFLVSFYNNEISEKSEIFDDQFSVERPDGSNFTLKIRSTKLEDSAMYFCASRKQGEFNQPQHFGDGTRLSIL.

This chain connects TRBV5-4 to TRBJ1-2, with a tentative D call TRBD1 (6 bases). With 3 bases removed from V and 2 bases from J, the gap between germline ends came to 14 bases. The CDR3 consists of 15 residues. In germline, CDR1 is SGHNT, CDR2 YYREEE (reference sequence). In DNA, the CDR3 is TGTGCCAGCAGCTGGGGGGCGGACGACAACTATGGCTACACCTTC. Translated: CASSWGADDNYGYTF.

V is TRBV7-2 and J is TRBJ2-7; tentatively, D is TRBD1 or TRBD2 (5 bases each). Trimming stripped 1 base from V and 2 bases from J, with 12 bases between. Germline V lookup: CDR1 SGHTA, CDR2 FQGNSA. The CDR3 is 15 amino acids. This chain's CDR3 is CASSLDPGPTYEQYV. CDR3 DNA: TGTGCCAGCAGCTTAGACCCGGGACCCACCTACGAGCAGTACGTC.

V is TRBV5-3 and J is TRBJ1-1, with a weak D call TRBD1 (5 bases). TRBV5-3 is an ORF for which the function is uncertain. The CDR3 length is 12 residues. The V and J ends lost 4 bases and 6 bases respectively, with 10 bases between them. CDR3 in DNA: TGTGCCAGAAGCCCCCGGGGACCTGAAGCTTTCTTT. Amino acid sequence: CARSPRGPEAFF.

The chain couples TRBV7-8 to TRBJ2-3; weak D call: TRBD2 (8 bases). CDR1 SGHVS and CDR2 FQNEAQ come from the germline V gene. The CDR3 has 17 residues. With 4 bases removed from V and 1 base from J, the gap between germline ends came to 18 bases. In nucleotides, the CDR3 is TGTGCCAGCAGCTATCGGGGGGGGACAGACCGCACAGATACGCAGTATTTT. It yields the protein CASSYRGGTDRTDTQYF. The complete variable domain, with remaining parts taken from reference TRBV7-8 and TRBJ2-3, reads GAGVSQSPRYKVAKRGQDVALRCDPISGHVSLFWYQQALGQGPEFLTYFQNEAQLDKSGLPSDRFFAERPEGSVSTLKIQRTQQEDSAVYLCASSYRGGTDRTDTQYFGPGTRLTVL.

The gene calls are TRBV5-8 and TRBJ1-2; 11 bases are shared with TRBD1. V lost 7 bases, J lost 3 bases, and 5 bases stayed unmatched. Germline V gene data show CDR1 as SGHTS and CDR2 as YDEGEE. CDR3 size: 14 residues. The CDR3 nucleotides are TGTGCCAGCGGCACGGGACAGGGGGACTATGGCTACACCTTC. Translation: CASGTGQGDYGYTF. The whole variable domain, remainder taken from reference TRBV5-8 and TRBJ1-2, is EAGVTQSPTHLIKTRGQQATLRCSPISGHTSVYWYQQALGLGLQFLLWYDEGEERNRGNFPPRFSGRQFPNYSSELNVNALELEDSALYLCASGTGQGDYGYTFGSGTRLTVV.